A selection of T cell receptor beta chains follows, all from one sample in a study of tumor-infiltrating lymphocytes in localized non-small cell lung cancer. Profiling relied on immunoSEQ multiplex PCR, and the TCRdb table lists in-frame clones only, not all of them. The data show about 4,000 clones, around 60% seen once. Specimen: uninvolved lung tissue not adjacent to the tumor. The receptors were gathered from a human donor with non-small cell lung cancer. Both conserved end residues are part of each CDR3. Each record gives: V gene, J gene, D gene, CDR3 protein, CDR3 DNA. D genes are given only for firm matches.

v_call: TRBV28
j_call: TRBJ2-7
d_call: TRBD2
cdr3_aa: CASSSWGGTYEQYF
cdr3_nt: TGTGCCAGCAGCTCTTGGGGGGGAACCTACGAGCAGTACTTC

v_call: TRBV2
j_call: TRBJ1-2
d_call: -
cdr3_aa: CASSEGRANTYGYTF
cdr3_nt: TGTGCCAGCAGTGAGGGCAGGGCAAATACCTATGGCTACACCTTC

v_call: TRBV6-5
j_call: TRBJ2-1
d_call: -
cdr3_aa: CASSTSRQTEQFF
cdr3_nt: TGTGCCAGCAGTACCTCCAGACAAACCGAGCAGTTCTTC

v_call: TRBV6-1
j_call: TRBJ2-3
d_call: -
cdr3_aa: CASSESGSTDTQYF
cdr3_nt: TGTGCCAGCAGTGAAAGCGGGAGCACAGATACGCAGTATTTT

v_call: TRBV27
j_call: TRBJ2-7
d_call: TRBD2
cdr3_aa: CASKETTSLEQYF
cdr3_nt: TGTGCCAGCAAGGAAACGACTAGCCTAGAGCAGTACTTC

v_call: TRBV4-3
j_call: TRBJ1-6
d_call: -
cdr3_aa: CASSQDWGLLDSPLHF
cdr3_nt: TGCGCCAGCAGCCAAGATTGGGGCCTTTTGGATTCACCCCTCCACTTT

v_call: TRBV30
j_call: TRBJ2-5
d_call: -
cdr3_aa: CASAGSETQYF
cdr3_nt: TGTGCCTCCGCGGGGTCTGAGACCCAGTACTTC

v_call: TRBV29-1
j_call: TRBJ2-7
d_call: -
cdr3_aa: CSVEGTQSYEQYF
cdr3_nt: TGCAGCGTTGAGGGGACGCAGTCCTACGAGCAGTACTTC

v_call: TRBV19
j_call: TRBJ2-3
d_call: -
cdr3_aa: CASSIGATDTQYF
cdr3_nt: TGTGCCAGTAGTATAGGGGCGACAGATACGCAGTATTTT

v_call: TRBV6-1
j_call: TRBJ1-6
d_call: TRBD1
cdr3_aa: CASSELTGGRSPLHF
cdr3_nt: TGTGCCAGCAGTGAGCTTACAGGGGGACGCTCACCCCTCCACTTT

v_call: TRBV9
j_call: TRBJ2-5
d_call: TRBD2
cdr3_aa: CASSPRLAGVPYQETQYF
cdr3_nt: TGTGCCAGCAGCCCAAGACTAGCGGGGGTCCCGTACCAAGAGACCCAGTACTTC